This note documents a single TCR beta chain sequence. Antigen specificity is unknown. The data belong to a study of a mutant IDH1 vaccine in newly diagnosed glioma. Turning to the study itself: Vaccines were begun 4-6 weeks after radiotherapy alone, or with temozolomide cycles. Treated patients comprised around 62% males and around 38% females, mean age roughly 37 years. Week 35 was safety follow-up visit V12; week 47 was end-of-study visit V13.

Stated time point: week 47, end of study. Topical imiquimod accompanied each vaccine dose, which consisted of 300 ug of mutant IDH1 20-mer peptide. Looked up from germline, CDR1 is SGDLS and CDR2 is YYNGEE. This CDR3 has 16 amino acids. V lost 3 bases, J lost 10 bases, and 7 bases stayed unmatched. Clones were sequenced by immunoSEQ multiplex PCR, and TCRdb holds only the in-frame ones, with some missing. The table lists 84,000 or so clones, roughly four fifths of them singletons. The chain links TRBV9 to TRBJ2-1; 16 nucleotides agree with TRBD2. The clonotype was recovered from a man aged 35 to 55 with glioma. The material was PBMCs, obtained from a glioma patient whose treatment included an IDH1 peptide vaccine. The chain's CDR3 is CASSAGGGLAGGEQFF. The CDR3 DNA follows: TGTGCCAGCAGCGCGGGCGGGGGACTAGCGGGAGGGGAGCAGTTCTTC.